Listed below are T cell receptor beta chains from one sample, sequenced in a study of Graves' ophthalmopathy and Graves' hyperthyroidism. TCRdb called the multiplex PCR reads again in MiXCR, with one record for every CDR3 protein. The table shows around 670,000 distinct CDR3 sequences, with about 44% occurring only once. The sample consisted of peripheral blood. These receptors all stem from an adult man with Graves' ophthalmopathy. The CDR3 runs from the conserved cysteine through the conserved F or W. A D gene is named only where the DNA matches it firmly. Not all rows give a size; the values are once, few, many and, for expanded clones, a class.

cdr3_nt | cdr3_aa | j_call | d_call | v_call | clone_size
TGTGCCAGCATGGCGGGAGGCGCCTCCTACGAGCAGTACTTC | CASMAGGASYEQYF | TRBJ2-7 | TRBD2 | TRBV27 | .
TGTGCCAGCAGCTTAGGGGCAGGCATGTCGGAGACCCAGTACTTC | CASSLGAGMSETQYF | TRBJ2-5 | . | TRBV7-9 | .
TGTGCCAGCAGGGCCGGGGGGGGAGAGAGGCAGCCCCAGCATTTT | CASRAGGGERQPQHF | TRBJ1-5 | . | TRBV2 | many
TGTGCCAGCAGCTCGAACAGAGATTCTAACTATGGCTACACCTTC | CASSSNRDSNYGYTF | TRBJ1-2 | . | TRBV7-9 | .
TGTGCCAGCAGCTCTATGGAGACTAGCGATCGCGAGACCCAGTACTTC | CASSSMETSDRETQYF | TRBJ2-5 | TRBD2 | TRBV7-9 | .
TGTGCCAGCAGCCCCCAACAGTCCTATAATTCACCCCTCCACTTT | CASSPQQSYNSPLHF | TRBJ1-6 | . | TRBV7-9 | few
TGTGCCAGCAGCTTAGCAGGGGTCGGTCAGCCCCAGCATTTT | CASSLAGVGQPQHF | TRBJ1-5 | . | TRBV7-8 | many
TGTGCCAGCAGACAGGGTTACAAGGAGACCCAGTACTTC | CASRQGYKETQYF | TRBJ2-5 | TRBD1 | TRBV10-3 | .
TGTGCCAGCAGACGGACTAGCGTCCCCTACGAGCAGTACTTC | CASRRTSVPYEQYF | TRBJ2-7 | TRBD2 | TRBV7-2 | many
TGTGCCACTTCCTCCCTAGGGGAGCAGTACTTC | CATSSLGEQYF | TRBJ2-7 | . | TRBV6-1 | .
TGTGCCAGCAGCTTAGCGGGGCTCCAAGGTACTGAAGCTTTCTTT | CASSLAGLQGTEAFF | TRBJ1-1 | . | TRBV7-2 | .
TGTGCCAGTAGTATAGTAGGAGGAACACCAGAGCAAGAGACCCAGTACTTC | CASSIVGGTPEQETQYF | TRBJ2-5 | . | TRBV19 | few
TGTGCCATCAGTGAGACTAGCGGGGGGACGAACACCGGGGAGCTGTTTTTT | CAISETSGGTNTGELFF | TRBJ2-2 | TRBD2 | TRBV10-3 | few
TGTGCCAGCAGCCCCGGACTAGCGGAAGCCGGGGAGCTGTTTTTT | CASSPGLAEAGELFF | TRBJ2-2 | TRBD2 | TRBV5-4 | few
TGTGCCATCAGTGACGCGGGAAGCTCTGGGGCCAACGTCCTGACTTTC | CAISDAGSSGANVLTF | TRBJ2-6 | . | TRBV10-3 | .
TGTGCCACCAGCAGAGAGGGACAGGGGCGATACGAGCAGTACTTC | CATSREGQGRYEQYF | TRBJ2-7 | TRBD1 | TRBV15 | .
TGTGCCATCAGTGACCAGGGGTGGGCGAACGAGCAGTACTTC | CAISDQGWANEQYF | TRBJ2-7 | . | TRBV10-3 | many
TGTGCCAGCAGCTCCCGGGACAGGGGACCCGGGGAGACCCTGTACTTC | CASSSRDRGPGETLYF | TRBJ2-5 | TRBD1 | TRBV9 | .
TGTGCCAGTAGTATTCGTGTCGGGGAGCAGTACTTC | CASSIRVGEQYF | TRBJ2-7 | . | TRBV19 | .
TGTGCCTGCCGGTCGAACACTGAAGCTTTCTTT | CACRSNTEAFF | TRBJ1-1 | . | TRBV10-3 | .
TGCAGTGCTAGAGGAATAGCGAACACCGGGGAGCTGTTTTTT | CSARGIANTGELFF | TRBJ2-2 | . | TRBV20-1 | .
TGTGCCATACAGGGAGGTCGTGATGGCTACACCTTC | CAIQGGRDGYTF | TRBJ1-2 | . | TRBV10-3 | many
TGTGCCAGCAGCGCACACCGGACAGGGGAGACCCAGTACTTC | CASSAHRTGETQYF | TRBJ2-5 | TRBD1 | TRBV25-1 | many
TGTGCCAGCAGCCAAGATCGGATAGGGGAGCAGTACTTC | CASSQDRIGEQYF | TRBJ2-7 | . | TRBV4-2 | few
TGTGCCAGCAGTGAAGCGGGGACTAACGGAAACACCATATATTTT | CASSEAGTNGNTIYF | TRBJ1-3 | . | TRBV10-3 | .
TGTGCCAGCAGCCCTGGGCCGACTAGCTCCTACGAGCAGTACTTC | CASSPGPTSSYEQYF | TRBJ2-7 | . | TRBV7-2 | .
TGTGCCACCAGCAGAGATCTTAAGGGGGCCGGGGAGACCCAGTACTTC | CATSRDLKGAGETQYF | TRBJ2-5 | TRBD1 | TRBV15 | many
TGCAGTGCTACCGGACCTGGGGGCATAGCAGATACGCAGTATTTT | CSATGPGGIADTQYF | TRBJ2-3 | . | TRBV20-1 | few
TGTGCCATCAGTGAGAATTACGAGCAGTACTTC | CAISENYEQYF | TRBJ2-7 | . | TRBV10-3 | .
TGTGCCAGCAGCGTGGATCCCCTAGCGGGACAGCGAGACCAAGAGACCCAGTACTTC | CASSVDPLAGQRDQETQYF | TRBJ2-5 | TRBD2 | TRBV9 | few
TGCAGTGCTGAAGACGGCTTCCGGGAGGGCACAGATACGCAGTATTTT | CSAEDGFREGTDTQYF | TRBJ2-3 | TRBD2 | TRBV20-1 | .
TGTGCCAGTAGTATAGAGGGGACAGGGGGGCAGCCCCAGCATTTT | CASSIEGTGGQPQHF | TRBJ1-5 | TRBD1 | TRBV19 | .
TGTGCCAGCAGCCCCTATTGGGGGAACCAAGAGACCCAGTACTTC | CASSPYWGNQETQYF | TRBJ2-5 | . | TRBV9 | few
TGCAGTGCCCCGGAGGGGGGGAGGGATCAGCCCCAGCATTTT | CSAPEGGRDQPQHF | TRBJ1-5 | . | TRBV20-1 | once
TGCGCCAGCAGCGCGGATCCCTCGGGGGGAAACACCATATATTTT | CASSADPSGGNTIYF | TRBJ1-3 | . | TRBV5-1 | .
TGTGCCAGTACCCTAAAGGGGATCATCTATGGCTACACCTTC | CASTLKGIIYGYTF | TRBJ1-2 | . | TRBV19 | many
TGTGCCAGCAGTAAAAGGGGACTAGCGAGTTACGAGCAGTACTTC | CASSKRGLASYEQYF | TRBJ2-7 | TRBD2 | TRBV6-5 | .
TGTGCCAGCAGCTTAGTTGCGGTGGCAGACGCTAATGAAAAACTGTTTTTT | CASSLVAVADANEKLFF | TRBJ1-4 | . | TRBV7-9 | few
TGTGCCAGTAAAATGTGGGCCAGGGGAAATCAGCCCCAGTATTTT | CASKMWARGNQPQYF | TRBJ2-3 | . | TRBV19 | .
TGTGCCAGCAGTGAATCGGGGGGGACAGGGAACACTGAAGCTTTCTTT | CASSESGGTGNTEAFF | TRBJ1-1 | TRBD1 | TRBV2 | .
TGTGCCAGCAGCTTGGCCCCAGCCACCAATGAGCAGTTCTTC | CASSLAPATNEQFF | TRBJ2-1 | . | TRBV7-9 | few
TGTGCCAGCAGGGAGAGGACGGGGAACACTGAAGCTTTCTTT | CASRERTGNTEAFF | TRBJ1-1 | . | TRBV25-1 | .
TGCGCCAGCAGCCACACGACAGGGGTGGATGGCTACACCTTC | CASSHTTGVDGYTF | TRBJ1-2 | TRBD1 | TRBV4-3 | .
TGCAGCGTTGAGGCTTCAAGCGAGCAGTACTTC | CSVEASSEQYF | TRBJ2-7 | . | TRBV29-1 | many
TGTGCCAGCTCCAAAACAGAGAACACCGGGGAGCTGTTTTTT | CASSKTENTGELFF | TRBJ2-2 | . | TRBV25-1 | .
TGTGCCAGCACCCAGGGATTAGGCGACGAGCAGTACTTC | CASTQGLGDEQYF | TRBJ2-7 | . | TRBV9 | many
TGTGCCACCCTAGCGGGAGGGGAAAACGAGCAGTACTTC | CATLAGGENEQYF | TRBJ2-7 | TRBD2 | TRBV10-3 | few
TGTGCCAGCAGCGTAGAGCATGGCAGGAGCTACGAGCAGTACTTC | CASSVEHGRSYEQYF | TRBJ2-7 | . | TRBV9 | .
TGTGCCAGCAGTAAAGGGACAGGGTGGGGCAGCGAAGAGACCCAGTACTTC | CASSKGTGWGSEETQYF | TRBJ2-5 | TRBD1 | TRBV6-5 | few
TGCAGCGTCTCACAGGGGATAGGGGACTATGGCTACACCTTC | CSVSQGIGDYGYTF | TRBJ1-2 | TRBD1 | TRBV29-1 | .
TGCAGTGCTAAGCGGGGAGCGGAGACCCAGTACTTC | CSAKRGAETQYF | TRBJ2-5 | TRBD2 | TRBV20-1 | many
TGTGCCAGCAGCGTTGGTGGGGGGGGGAGCACCGGGGAGCTGTTTTTT | CASSVGGGGSTGELFF | TRBJ2-2 | TRBD2 | TRBV7-9 | .
TGTGCCAGCAGCTTGACAGGGCCCACTGAAGCTTTCTTT | CASSLTGPTEAFF | TRBJ1-1 | TRBD1 | TRBV7-2 | many